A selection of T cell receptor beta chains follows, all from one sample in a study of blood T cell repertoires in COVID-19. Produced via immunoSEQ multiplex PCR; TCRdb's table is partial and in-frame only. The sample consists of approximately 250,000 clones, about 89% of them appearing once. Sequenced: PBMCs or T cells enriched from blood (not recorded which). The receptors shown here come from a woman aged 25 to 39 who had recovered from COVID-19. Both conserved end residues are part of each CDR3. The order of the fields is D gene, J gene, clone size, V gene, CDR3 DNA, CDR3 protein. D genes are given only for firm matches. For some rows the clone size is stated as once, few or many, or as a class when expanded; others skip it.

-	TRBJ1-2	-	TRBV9	TGTGCCAGCAGCGAATACTGGACAGCAAACTATGGCTACACCTTC	CASSEYWTANYGYTF
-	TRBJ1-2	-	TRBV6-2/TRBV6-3	TGTGCCAGCACCCCGAGGGGGGGTCGGGACTATGGCTACACCTTC	CASTPRGGRDYGYTF
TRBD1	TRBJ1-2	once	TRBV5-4	TGTGCCAGCAGCTCCCCAGGCAACAGGGGTAACTATGGCTACACCTTC	CASSSPGNRGNYGYTF
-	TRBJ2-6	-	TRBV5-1	TGCGCCAGCAGCTTGCGGGGCAGGGAGGCTATACTGACTTTC	CASSLRGREAILTF
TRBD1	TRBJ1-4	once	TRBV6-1	TGTGCCACCACTGACAGGGGCGAGATGGGAAGTAATGAAAAACTGTTTTTT	CATTDRGEMGSNEKLFF
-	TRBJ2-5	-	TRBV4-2	TGTGCCAGCAGCCTCGGAGATGAGTACCAAGAGACCCAGTACTTC	CASSLGDEYQETQYF
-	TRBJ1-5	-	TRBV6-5	TGTGCCAGCAGTTACTCTGGACAGCTAAATCAGCCCCAGCATTTT	CASSYSGQLNQPQHF
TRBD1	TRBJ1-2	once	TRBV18	TGTGCCAGCTCACTAACAGGGGACGGCTACACCTTC	CASSLTGDGYTF
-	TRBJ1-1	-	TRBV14	TGTGCCAGCAGCCGAGGACAGCAATCGAACACTGAAGCTTTCTTT	CASSRGQQSNTEAFF
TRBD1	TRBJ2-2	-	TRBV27	TGTGCCAGCACCTCCCAGGGGGCAGGCGGGGAGCTGTTTTTT	CASTSQGAGGELFF
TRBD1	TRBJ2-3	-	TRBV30	TGTGCCTGGAATACTCCTCGCAGGGGGCGGGCAGATACGCAGTATTTT	CAWNTPRRGRADTQYF
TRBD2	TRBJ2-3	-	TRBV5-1	TGCGCCAGCAGCTTCACTGGGACTAGCGGGATCGCTAGCACAGATACGCAGTATTTT	CASSFTGTSGIASTDTQYF
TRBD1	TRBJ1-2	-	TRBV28	TGTGCCAGCAGTCACCAACAGGGGGTATCGGGCTACACCTTC	CASSHQQGVSGYTF
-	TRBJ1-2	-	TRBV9	TGTGCCAGCAGCCCTCAGGGTTCTGGATGGTATGGCTACACCTTC	CASSPQGSGWYGYTF
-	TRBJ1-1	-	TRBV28	TGTGCCAGCAGTTTATCCCTGGACAGAGAGAACACTGAAGCTTTCTTT	CASSLSLDRENTEAFF
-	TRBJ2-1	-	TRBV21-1	TGTGCCAGCAGCCTACGGACGGTGAGGGATGAGCAGTTCTTC	CASSLRTVRDEQFF
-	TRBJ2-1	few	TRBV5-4	TGTGCCAGCAGCCCCGCGGTAGGTCAAGGGGTCGGGAATGAGCAGTTCTTC	CASSPAVGQGVGNEQFF
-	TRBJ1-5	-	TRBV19	TGTGCCAGTAGTATTGCAGACCGGGGCAATCAGCCCCAGCATTTT	CASSIADRGNQPQHF
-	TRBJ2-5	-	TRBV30	TGTGCCTGGAGCTCGACAGGACAGATTCTAGAGACCCAGTACTTC	CAWSSTGQILETQYF
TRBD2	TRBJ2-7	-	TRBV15	TGTGCCACCAGCAGGGGAATACTAGCGACGAGCTCCTACGAGCAGTACTTC	CATSRGILATSSYEQYF
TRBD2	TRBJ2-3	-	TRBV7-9	TGTGCCAGCAGCTTACCGTTGACTAGCGGGGACACAGATACGCAGTATTTT	CASSLPLTSGDTDTQYF
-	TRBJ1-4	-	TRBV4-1	TGCGCCAGCAGCCAAGAAATAACTTCAGGAAGAAGGAATGAAAAACTGTTTTTT	CASSQEITSGRRNEKLFF
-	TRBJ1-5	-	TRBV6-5	TGTGCCAGCAGTTACTCCCGGGTTAGCAATCAGCCCCAGCATTTT	CASSYSRVSNQPQHF
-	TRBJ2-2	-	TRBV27	TGTGCCAGCAGCCCATGGGGAGGCGGGGAGCTGTTTTTT	CASSPWGGGELFF
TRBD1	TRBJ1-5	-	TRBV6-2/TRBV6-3	TGTGCCAGCAGTTATGAGGGCAGGGGGAACAATCAGCCCCAGCATTTT	CASSYEGRGNNQPQHF
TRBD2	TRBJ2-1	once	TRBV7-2	TGTGCCAGCAGTTTAGGGTCCCGACTAGCGGGGGATGAGCAGTTCTTC	CASSLGSRLAGDEQFF
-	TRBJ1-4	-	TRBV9	TGTGCCAGCAGCGTAGGAGGGTTTGAAAAACTGTTTTTT	CASSVGGFEKLFF
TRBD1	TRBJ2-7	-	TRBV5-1	TGCGCCAGCAGCTTGGCCGGGACAGGGGGCGGCTACGAGCAGTACTTC	CASSLAGTGGGYEQYF